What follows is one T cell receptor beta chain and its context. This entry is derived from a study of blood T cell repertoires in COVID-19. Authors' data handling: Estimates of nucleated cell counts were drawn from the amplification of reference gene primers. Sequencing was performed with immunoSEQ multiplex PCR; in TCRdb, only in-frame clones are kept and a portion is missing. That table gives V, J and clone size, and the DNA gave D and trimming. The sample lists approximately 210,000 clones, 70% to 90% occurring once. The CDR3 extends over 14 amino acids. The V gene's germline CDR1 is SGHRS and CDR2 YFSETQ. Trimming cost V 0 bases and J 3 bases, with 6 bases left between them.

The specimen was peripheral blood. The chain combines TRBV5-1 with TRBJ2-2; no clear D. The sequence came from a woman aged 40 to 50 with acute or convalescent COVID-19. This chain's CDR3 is CASSLVPDTGELFF. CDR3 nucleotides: TGCGCCAGCAGCTTGGTGCCGGACACCGGGGAGCTGTTTTTT.